Ten or more counts support the clone carrying this TCR beta chain. Its antigen is not known. The CDR3 has 15 amino acids. The germline CDR1 and CDR2 sequences are SGHAT and FQNNGV. V lost 2 bases, J lost 2 bases, and 12 bases lay in between. Library preparation for TCR beta used quantitative 5'-RACE with molecular barcodes. TCRdb called the 5' RACE reads again in MiXCR, with one record for every CDR3 protein. The table shows 150,000 to 200,000 distinct CDR3 sequences, with around a sixth occurring only once. The data were obtained in a study of CD8 T cells in ankylosing spondylitis. Study outcomes and limitations: Disease-linked clones, CD8+, were relatively rare in peripheral blood. Ankylosing spondylitis blood appeared to be characterized by a TCR beta motif of eight highly homologous variants. Matched ankylosing spondylitis synovial fluid reportedly contained a significantly enriched population of disease-linked clones.

The chain carries TRBV11-2 and TRBJ1-1; D gene unclear. The specimen was blood, either unsorted or a sorted T cell fraction (not recorded which). The origin of this receptor is a male donor aged 5 to 29 with ankylosing spondylitis or in good health (not recorded which). CDR3 residues: CASSLSRQPNTEAFF. Written as DNA, the CDR3 is TGTGCCAGCAGCTTAAGTCGGCAGCCAAACACTGAAGCTTTCTTT. The variable domain in full, completed from reference TRBV11-2 and TRBJ1-1, reads EAGVAQSPRYKIIEKRQSVAFWCNPISGHATLYWYQQILGQGPKLLIQFQNNGVVDDSQLPKDRFSAERLKGVDSTLKIQPAKLEDSAVYLCASSLSRQPNTEAFFGQGTRLTVV.